This TCR beta chain derives from a study of blood T cell repertoires in COVID-19. Looking at the study overall: Researchers got acute and convalescent COVID-19 samples from the United States, Italy and Spain.

The CDR3 contains 15 residues. CDR1 and CDR2 (germline): LGHNA, YSLEER. The ends lost 2 bases at V and 5 bases at J; junction bases unmatched: 7. Individuals drawn from around 25 US areas were roughly 18 to 95 years old. Data came from immunoSEQ multiplex PCR; TCRdb stores just in-frame clones and leaves some out. The sample has about 150,000 clones, around nine tenths seen once. The receptor was derived from a woman younger than 45 with acute COVID-19. Source material: PBMCs or T cells enriched from blood (not recorded which). The chain uses TRBV4-3 and TRBJ1-2, with 8 bases lining up with TRBD1. CDR3 loop: CASSQTQGVGYGYTF. The CDR3 DNA is TGCGCCAGCAGCCAAACACAGGGGGTCGGATATGGCTACACCTTC.